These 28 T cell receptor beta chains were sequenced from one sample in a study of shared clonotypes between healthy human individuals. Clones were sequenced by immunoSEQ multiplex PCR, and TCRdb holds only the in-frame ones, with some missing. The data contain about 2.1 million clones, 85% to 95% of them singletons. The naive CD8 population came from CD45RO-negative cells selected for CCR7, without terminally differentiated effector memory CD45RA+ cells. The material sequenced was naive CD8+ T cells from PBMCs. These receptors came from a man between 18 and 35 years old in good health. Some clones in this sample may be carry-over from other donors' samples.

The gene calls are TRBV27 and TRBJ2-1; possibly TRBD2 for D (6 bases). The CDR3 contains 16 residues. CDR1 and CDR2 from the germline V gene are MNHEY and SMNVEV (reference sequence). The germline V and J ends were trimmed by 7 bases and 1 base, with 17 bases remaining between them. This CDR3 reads CASTPLGEASYNEQFF. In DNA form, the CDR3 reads TGTGCCAGCACACCCCTCGGGGAGGCATCCTACAATGAGCAGTTCTTC.

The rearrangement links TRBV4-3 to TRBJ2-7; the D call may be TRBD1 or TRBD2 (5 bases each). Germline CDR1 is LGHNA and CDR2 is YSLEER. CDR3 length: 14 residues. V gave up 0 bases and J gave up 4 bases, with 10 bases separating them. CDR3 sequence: CASSQDLGAYEQYF. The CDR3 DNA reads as TGCGCCAGCAGCCAAGATCTCGGGGCATACGAGCAGTACTTC.

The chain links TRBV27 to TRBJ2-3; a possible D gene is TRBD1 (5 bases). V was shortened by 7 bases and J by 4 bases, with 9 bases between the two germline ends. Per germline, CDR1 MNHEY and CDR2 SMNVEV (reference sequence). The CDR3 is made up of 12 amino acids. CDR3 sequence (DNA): TGTGCCAGCAACTCAGGGCCAGATACGCAGTATTTT. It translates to CASNSGPDTQYF.

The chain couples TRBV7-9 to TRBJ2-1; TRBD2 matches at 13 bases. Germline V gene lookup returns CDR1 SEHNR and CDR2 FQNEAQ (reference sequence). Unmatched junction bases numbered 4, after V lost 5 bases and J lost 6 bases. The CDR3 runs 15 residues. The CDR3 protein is CASSPGLAGINEQFF. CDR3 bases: TGTGCCAGCAGCCCGGGACTAGCGGGAATCAATGAGCAGTTCTTC.

CDR3 in amino acids: CASSTVAGAGTGELFF. The CDR3 coding sequence is TGTGCCAGCAGCACCGTAGCGGGAGCGGGTACCGGGGAGCTGTTTTTT. The chain employs TRBV7-6 and TRBJ2-2; 9 bases agree with TRBD2. The germline V gene has CDR1 SGHVS and CDR2 FNYEAQ. Germline trimming cut 5 bases from V and 5 bases from J; bases unmatched to any gene: 9. The CDR3 has 16 residues.

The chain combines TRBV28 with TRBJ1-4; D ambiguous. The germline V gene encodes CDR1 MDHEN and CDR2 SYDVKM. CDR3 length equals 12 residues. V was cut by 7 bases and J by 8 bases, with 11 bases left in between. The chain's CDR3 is CASTGRGEKLFF. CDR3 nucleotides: TGTGCCAGCACTGGAAGAGGGGAAAAACTGTTTTTT. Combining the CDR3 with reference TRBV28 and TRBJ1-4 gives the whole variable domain DVKVTQSSRYLVKRTGEKVFLECVQDMDHENMFWYRQDPGLGLRLIYFSYDVKMKEKGDIPEGYSVSREKKERFSLILESASTNQTSMYLCASTGRGEKLFFGSGTQLSVL.

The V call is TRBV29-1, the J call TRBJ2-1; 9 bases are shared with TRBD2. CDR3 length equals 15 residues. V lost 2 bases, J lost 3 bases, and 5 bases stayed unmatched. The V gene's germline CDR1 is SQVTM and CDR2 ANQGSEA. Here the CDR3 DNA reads TGCAGCGTTGAACGGCTAGCGGGACACTACAATGAGCAGTTCTTC. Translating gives CSVERLAGHYNEQFF.

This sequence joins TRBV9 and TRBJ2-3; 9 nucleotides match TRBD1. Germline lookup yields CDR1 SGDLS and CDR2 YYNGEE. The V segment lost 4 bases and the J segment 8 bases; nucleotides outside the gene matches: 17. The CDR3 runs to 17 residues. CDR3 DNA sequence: TGTGCCAGCAGCCTCCCCCGGACAGGGGCCAGCCCCGGTACGCAGTATTTT. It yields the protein CASSLPRTGASPGTQYF.

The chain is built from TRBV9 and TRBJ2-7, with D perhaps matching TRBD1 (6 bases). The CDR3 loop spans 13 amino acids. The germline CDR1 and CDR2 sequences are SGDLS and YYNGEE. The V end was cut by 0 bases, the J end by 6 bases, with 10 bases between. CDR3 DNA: TGTGCCAGCAGCGTAGGCCTAGGGGGCGAGCAGTACTTC. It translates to CASSVGLGGEQYF.

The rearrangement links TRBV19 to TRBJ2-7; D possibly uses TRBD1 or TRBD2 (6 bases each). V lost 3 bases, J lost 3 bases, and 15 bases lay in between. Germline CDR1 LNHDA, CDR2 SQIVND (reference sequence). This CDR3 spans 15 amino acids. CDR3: CASSIWAGEDYEQYF. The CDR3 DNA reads TGTGCCAGTAGTATTTGGGCAGGGGAGGACTACGAGCAGTACTTC.

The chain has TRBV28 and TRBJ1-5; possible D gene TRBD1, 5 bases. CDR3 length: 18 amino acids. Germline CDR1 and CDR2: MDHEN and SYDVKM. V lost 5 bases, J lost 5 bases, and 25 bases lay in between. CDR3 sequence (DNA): TGTGCCAGCAGTGCCGATTCGCGGGGGTGGATCGGAGATCAGCCCCAGCATTTT. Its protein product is CASSADSRGWIGDQPQHF.

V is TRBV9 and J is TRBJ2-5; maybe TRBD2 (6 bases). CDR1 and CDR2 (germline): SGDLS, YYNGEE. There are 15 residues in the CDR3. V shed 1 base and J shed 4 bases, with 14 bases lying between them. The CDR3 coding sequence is TGTGCCAGCAGCGTACTTAGCGGTTCCACAGAGACCCAGTACTTC. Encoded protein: CASSVLSGSTETQYF.

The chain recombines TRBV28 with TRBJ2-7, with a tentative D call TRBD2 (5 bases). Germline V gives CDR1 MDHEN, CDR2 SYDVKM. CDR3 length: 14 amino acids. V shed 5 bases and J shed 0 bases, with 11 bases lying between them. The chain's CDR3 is CASSKGGPSYEQYF. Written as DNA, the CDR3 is TGTGCCAGCAGTAAAGGCGGGCCCTCCTACGAGCAGTACTTC.

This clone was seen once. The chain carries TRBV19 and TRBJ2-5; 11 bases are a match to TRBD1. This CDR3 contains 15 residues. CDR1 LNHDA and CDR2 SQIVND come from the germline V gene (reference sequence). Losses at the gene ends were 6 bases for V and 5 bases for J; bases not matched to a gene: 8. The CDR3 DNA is TGTGCCAGTAGAGGCTCCGGGACAGGGGGGGAGACCCAGTACTTC. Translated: CASRGSGTGGETQYF.

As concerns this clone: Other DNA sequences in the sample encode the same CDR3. The CDR3 nucleotides read TGTGCCAGCAGTGACGGACAGGGGCTCTACGAGCAGTACTTC. Protein: CASSDGQGLYEQYF. This chain uses TRBV2 with TRBJ2-7, with 9 bases identical to TRBD1. The CDR3 totals 14 residues. The germline V gene encodes CDR1 SNHLY and CDR2 FYNNEI. V dropped 3 bases and J dropped 3; count of bases not matched to a gene: 3. The variable domain in full, completed from reference TRBV2 and TRBJ2-7, reads EPEVTQTPSHQVTQMGQEVILRCVPISNHLYFYWYRQILGQKVEFLVSFYNNEISEKSEIFDDQFSVERPDGSNFTLKIRSTKLEDSAMYFCASSDGQGLYEQYFGPGTRLTVT.

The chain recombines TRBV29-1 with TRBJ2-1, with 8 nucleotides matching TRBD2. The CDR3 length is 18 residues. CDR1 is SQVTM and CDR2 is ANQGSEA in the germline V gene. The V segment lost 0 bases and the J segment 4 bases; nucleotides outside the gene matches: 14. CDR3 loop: CSVEDLYPLAGSYNEQFF. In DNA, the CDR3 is TGCAGCGTTGAAGATCTTTATCCGCTAGCGGGTTCTTACAATGAGCAGTTCTTC.

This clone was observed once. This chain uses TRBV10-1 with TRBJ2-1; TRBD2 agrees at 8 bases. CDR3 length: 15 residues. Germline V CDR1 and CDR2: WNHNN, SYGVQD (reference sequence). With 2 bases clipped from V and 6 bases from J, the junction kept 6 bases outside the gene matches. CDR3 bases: TGCGCCAGCAGTGAGGGCGGGAGGTTCTCCAATGAGCAGTTCTTC. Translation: CASSEGGRFSNEQFF.

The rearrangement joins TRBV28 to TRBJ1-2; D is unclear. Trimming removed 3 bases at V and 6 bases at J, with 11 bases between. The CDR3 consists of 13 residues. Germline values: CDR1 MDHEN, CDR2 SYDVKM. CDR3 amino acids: CASSFVVTNGYTF. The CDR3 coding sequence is TGTGCCAGCAGTTTCGTGGTCACGAATGGCTACACCTTC.

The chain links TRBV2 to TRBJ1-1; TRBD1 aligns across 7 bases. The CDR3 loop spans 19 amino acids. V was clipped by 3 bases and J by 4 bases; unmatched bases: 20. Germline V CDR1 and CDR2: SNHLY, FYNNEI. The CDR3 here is CASSDRDSLFLSSGTEAFF. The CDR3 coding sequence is TGTGCCAGCAGTGATAGGGACAGCCTTTTCCTGAGTTCGGGCACTGAAGCTTTCTTT.

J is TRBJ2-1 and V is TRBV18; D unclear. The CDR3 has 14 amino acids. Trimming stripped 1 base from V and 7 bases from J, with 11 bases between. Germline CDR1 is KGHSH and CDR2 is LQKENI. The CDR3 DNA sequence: TGTGCCAGCTCACCACTGACGAGAGAGAATGAGCAGTTCTTC. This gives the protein CASSPLTRENEQFF.

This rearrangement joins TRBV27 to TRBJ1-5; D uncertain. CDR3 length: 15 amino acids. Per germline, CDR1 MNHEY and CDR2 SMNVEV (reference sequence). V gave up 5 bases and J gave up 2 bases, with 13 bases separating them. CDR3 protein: CASSDTAYGNQPQHF. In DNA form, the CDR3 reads TGTGCCAGCAGTGACACGGCCTACGGCAATCAGCCCCAGCATTTT.

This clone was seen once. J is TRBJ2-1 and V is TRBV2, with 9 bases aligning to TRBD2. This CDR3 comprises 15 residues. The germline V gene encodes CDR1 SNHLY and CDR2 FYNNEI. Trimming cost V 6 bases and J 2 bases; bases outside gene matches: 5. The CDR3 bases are TGTGCCAGCAGGGCCGGGACTAGCCCCTACAATGAGCAGTTCTTC. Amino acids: CASRAGTSPYNEQFF. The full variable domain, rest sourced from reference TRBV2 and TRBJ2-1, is EPEVTQTPSHQVTQMGQEVILRCVPISNHLYFYWYRQILGQKVEFLVSFYNNEISEKSEIFDDQFSVERPDGSNFTLKIRSTKLEDSAMYFCASRAGTSPYNEQFFGPGTRLTVL.

The CDR3 region is CASREFGTGRPGELFF. CDR3 bases: TGTGCCAGCAGGGAATTTGGGACAGGGAGGCCCGGGGAGCTGTTTTTT. The genes are TRBV6-1 and TRBJ2-2, with 9 bases lining up with TRBD1. The ends lost 6 bases at V and 6 bases at J; junction bases unmatched: 11. The CDR3 has 16 amino acids. CDR1 and CDR2 (germline): MNHNS, SASEGT.

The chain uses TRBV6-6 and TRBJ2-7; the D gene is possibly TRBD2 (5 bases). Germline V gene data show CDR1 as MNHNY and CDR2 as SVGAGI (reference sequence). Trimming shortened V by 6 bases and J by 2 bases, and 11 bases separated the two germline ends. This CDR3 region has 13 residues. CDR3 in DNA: TGTGCCAGCAGCCCAATGGGAGCCTACGAGCAGTACTTC. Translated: CASSPMGAYEQYF.

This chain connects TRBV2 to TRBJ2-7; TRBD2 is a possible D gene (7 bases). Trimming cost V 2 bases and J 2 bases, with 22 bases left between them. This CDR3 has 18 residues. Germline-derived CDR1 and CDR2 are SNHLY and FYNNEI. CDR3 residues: CASSEPTEGGDRPYEQYF. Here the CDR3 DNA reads TGTGCCAGCAGTGAACCCACTGAGGGGGGGGATAGACCCTACGAGCAGTACTTC.

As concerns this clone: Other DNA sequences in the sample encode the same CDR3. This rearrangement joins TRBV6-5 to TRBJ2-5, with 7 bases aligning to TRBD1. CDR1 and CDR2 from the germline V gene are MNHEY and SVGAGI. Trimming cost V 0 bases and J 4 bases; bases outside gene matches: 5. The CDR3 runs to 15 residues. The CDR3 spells CASSYSKGAGETQYF. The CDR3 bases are TGTGCCAGCAGTTACTCGAAGGGGGCAGGAGAGACCCAGTACTTC.

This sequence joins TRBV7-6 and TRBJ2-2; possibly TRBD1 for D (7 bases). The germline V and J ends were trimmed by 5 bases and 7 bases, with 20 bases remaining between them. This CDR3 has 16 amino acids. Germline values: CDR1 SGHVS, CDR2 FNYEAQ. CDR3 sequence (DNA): TGTGCCAGCAGCCCACCTAGACAGGGAGGAGGCGGGGAGCTGTTTTTT. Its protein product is CASSPPRQGGGGELFF.

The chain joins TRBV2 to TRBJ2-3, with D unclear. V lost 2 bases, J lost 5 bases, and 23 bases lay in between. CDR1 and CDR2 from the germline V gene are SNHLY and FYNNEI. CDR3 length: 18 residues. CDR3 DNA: TGTGCCAGCAGTGAAAAGGCTCCACACAGCCCGGCAGGAGATACGCAGTATTTT. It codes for CASSEKAPHSPAGDTQYF.